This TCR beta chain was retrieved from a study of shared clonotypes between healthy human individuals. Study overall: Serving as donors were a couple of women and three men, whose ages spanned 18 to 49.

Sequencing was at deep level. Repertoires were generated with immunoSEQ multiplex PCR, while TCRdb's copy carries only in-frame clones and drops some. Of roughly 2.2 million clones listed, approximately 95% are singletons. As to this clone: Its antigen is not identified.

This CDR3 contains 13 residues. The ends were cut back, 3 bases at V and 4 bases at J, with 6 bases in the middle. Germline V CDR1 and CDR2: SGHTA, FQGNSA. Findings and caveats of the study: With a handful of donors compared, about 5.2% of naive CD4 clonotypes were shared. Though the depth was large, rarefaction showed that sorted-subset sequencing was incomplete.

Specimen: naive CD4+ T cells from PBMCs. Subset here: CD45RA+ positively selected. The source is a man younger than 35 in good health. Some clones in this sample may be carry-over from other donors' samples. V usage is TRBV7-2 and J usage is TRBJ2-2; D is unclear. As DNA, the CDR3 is TGTGCCAGCAGCTTTGACATCACCGGGGAGCTGTTTTTT. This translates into CASSFDITGELFF.